Listed below are T cell receptor beta chains from one sample, sequenced in a study of T cell repertoires in cytomegalovirus infection. Their specific antigens are unknown. TCRdb itself ran the reads through MiXCR, one entry per CDR3 protein. The data show about 890,000 distinct CDR3 sequences, 30% to 40% seen once. The material sequenced was cultured CD8+ T cells from PBMCs, taken from culture after CMV antigen stimulation. These receptors were taken from a human donor in good health (CMV status not recorded). Some clones in this sample may be carry-over from other donors' samples. Each CDR3 is given with its conserved first and last residue. Each record gives: clone size, V gene, J gene, D gene, CDR3 DNA, CDR3 protein. D genes are given only for firm matches. Clone size is given for some rows only: seen once, a few or many times, or a class if the clone is expanded.

abundance: -; v_gene: TRBV6-5; j_gene: TRBJ1-1; d_gene: -; CDR3nt: TGTGCCAGCAATCGCGGTGGTGAATCCACTGAAGCTTTCTTT; CDR3aa: CASNRGGESTEAFF
abundance: -; v_gene: TRBV20-1; j_gene: TRBJ1-1; d_gene: -; CDR3nt: TGCAGTGCTAGAGATTACAAGGACACTGAAGCTTTCTTT; CDR3aa: CSARDYKDTEAFF
abundance: -; v_gene: TRBV7-9; j_gene: TRBJ1-2; d_gene: -; CDR3nt: TGTGCCAGCAGCCCAGGGAGCCCTCTTCACTATGGCTACACCTTC; CDR3aa: CASSPGSPLHYGYTF
abundance: -; v_gene: TRBV10-1; j_gene: TRBJ2-2; d_gene: -; CDR3nt: TGCGCCAGCAGTGTAGGGCAGACTTCGAACACCGGGGAGCTGTTTTTT; CDR3aa: CASSVGQTSNTGELFF
abundance: many; v_gene: TRBV6-2/TRBV6-3; j_gene: TRBJ1-2; d_gene: -; CDR3nt: TGTGCCAGCAGTTCCCTGAGGGGGGACTACTATGGCTACACCTTC; CDR3aa: CASSSLRGDYYGYTF
abundance: -; v_gene: TRBV6-1; j_gene: TRBJ2-3; d_gene: -; CDR3nt: TGTGCCAGCAGGCACGTGACAGAGGAACTCACAGATACGCAGTATTTT; CDR3aa: CASRHVTEELTDTQYF
abundance: few; v_gene: TRBV7-9; j_gene: TRBJ1-2; d_gene: -; CDR3nt: TGTGCCAGCAGCTCCCGGACCGAGTATAGGAGGTTCACCTTC; CDR3aa: CASSSRTEYRRFTF
abundance: -; v_gene: TRBV4-1; j_gene: TRBJ1-1; d_gene: -; CDR3nt: TGCGCCAGCAGCCAAGCTGTGGGGGACCGGGCTTTCTTT; CDR3aa: CASSQAVGDRAFF
abundance: -; v_gene: TRBV6-2/TRBV6-3; j_gene: TRBJ1-1; d_gene: -; CDR3nt: TGTGCCAGCAGTGAATTCCGAGGGACGACCAGGTTGGCTGAAGCTTTCTTT; CDR3aa: CASSEFRGTTRLAEAFF
abundance: -; v_gene: TRBV19; j_gene: TRBJ1-1; d_gene: -; CDR3nt: TGTGCCAGTAGTACAGCGAAAAACACTGAAGCTTTCTTT; CDR3aa: CASSTAKNTEAFF
abundance: many; v_gene: TRBV7-2; j_gene: TRBJ2-5; d_gene: TRBD1; CDR3nt: TGTGCCAGCAGCTTAAACCGTGACAGGGGGTTTTTCCCAGAGACCCAGTACTTC; CDR3aa: CASSLNRDRGFFPETQYF
abundance: few; v_gene: TRBV20-1; j_gene: TRBJ1-1; d_gene: TRBD1; CDR3nt: TGCAGTGCTAGAGAAGGCCGGACAGGGACCCTGGTGACGGATGAAGCTTTCTTT; CDR3aa: CSAREGRTGTLVTDEAFF
abundance: few; v_gene: TRBV6-6; j_gene: TRBJ1-5; d_gene: -; CDR3nt: TGTGCCAGCAGTTACTCGATTGCTTATAGCAATCAGCCCCAGCATTTT; CDR3aa: CASSYSIAYSNQPQHF
abundance: many; v_gene: TRBV7-8; j_gene: TRBJ2-5; d_gene: -; CDR3nt: TGTGCCAGCAGCTTAGGACCGGGAAAACAAGAGACCCAGTACTTC; CDR3aa: CASSLGPGKQETQYF
abundance: -; v_gene: TRBV6-8; j_gene: TRBJ1-4; d_gene: -; CDR3nt: TGTGCCAGCAGGTCGGGAGTTGAAAAACTGTTTTTT; CDR3aa: CASRSGVEKLFF
abundance: -; v_gene: TRBV20-1; j_gene: TRBJ1-2; d_gene: TRBD1; CDR3nt: TGCAGTGCTTGGACAGGGGGAGATGGCTACACCTTC; CDR3aa: CSAWTGGDGYTF
abundance: -; v_gene: TRBV7-6; j_gene: TRBJ2-7; d_gene: -; CDR3nt: TGTGTCAGTAGCTTAGGAGGATCCTACGAGCAGTACTTC; CDR3aa: CVSSLGGSYEQYF
abundance: few; v_gene: TRBV7-9; j_gene: TRBJ2-6; d_gene: -; CDR3nt: TGTGCCAGCAGCCAAAGACAGAACTCTGGGGCCAACGTCCTGACTTTC; CDR3aa: CASSQRQNSGANVLTF
abundance: few; v_gene: TRBV20-1; j_gene: TRBJ1-6; d_gene: -; CDR3nt: TGCAGTGCTAGAGAGGGGTACTCCTATAATTCACCCCTCCACTTT; CDR3aa: CSAREGYSYNSPLHF
abundance: -; v_gene: TRBV20-1; j_gene: TRBJ2-3; d_gene: -; CDR3nt: TGCAGTGCCAGGGACTCCACTACAGATACGCAGTATTTT; CDR3aa: CSARDSTTDTQYF
abundance: -; v_gene: TRBV6-1; j_gene: TRBJ2-3; d_gene: TRBD2; CDR3nt: TGTGCCAGCAGCCTTGGACTAGCGGAGTCTAGCACAGATACGCAGTATTTT; CDR3aa: CASSLGLAESSTDTQYF
abundance: few; v_gene: TRBV12-3/TRBV12-4; j_gene: TRBJ2-3; d_gene: -; CDR3nt: TGTGCCAGCAGTTTATTTCCGGGGGCGAAGACAGATACGCAGTATTTT; CDR3aa: CASSLFPGAKTDTQYF
abundance: -; v_gene: TRBV14; j_gene: TRBJ2-5; d_gene: -; CDR3nt: TGTGCCAGCAGCCAGTTCGGCCAAGAGACCCAGTACTTC; CDR3aa: CASSQFGQETQYF
abundance: -; v_gene: TRBV20-1; j_gene: TRBJ1-2; d_gene: TRBD1; CDR3nt: TGCAGTGCTAGAGTCCCGGACAGGATCCGGGATGGCTACACCTTC; CDR3aa: CSARVPDRIRDGYTF
abundance: few; v_gene: TRBV7-6; j_gene: TRBJ2-1; d_gene: TRBD1; CDR3nt: TGTGCCAGCAGCTTCAACAGGGGCTCCTACAATGAGCAGTTCTTC; CDR3aa: CASSFNRGSYNEQFF
abundance: -; v_gene: TRBV3-1; j_gene: TRBJ1-3; d_gene: -; CDR3nt: TGTGCCAGCAGCCAGGGTACGTCAGGTGGCTCTGGAAACACCATATATTTT; CDR3aa: CASSQGTSGGSGNTIYF
abundance: -; v_gene: TRBV28; j_gene: TRBJ1-2; d_gene: -; CDR3nt: TGTGCCAGCAGTTTATTACCCCGGGCTGGGGATGGCTACACCTTC; CDR3aa: CASSLLPRAGDGYTF
abundance: -; v_gene: TRBV20-1; j_gene: TRBJ1-2; d_gene: TRBD1; CDR3nt: TGCAGTGCTGGGGGACAGGGGGCCTATGGCTACACCTTC; CDR3aa: CSAGGQGAYGYTF
abundance: many; v_gene: TRBV10-3; j_gene: TRBJ1-2; d_gene: -; CDR3nt: TGTGCCATCAGTGACGAGAAGTTTAACTATGGCTACACCTTC; CDR3aa: CAISDEKFNYGYTF
abundance: -; v_gene: TRBV3-1; j_gene: TRBJ2-7; d_gene: TRBD2; CDR3nt: TGTGCCAGCAGCCCAAGTCCCAGCGGGGGTTCCTACGAGCAGTACTTC; CDR3aa: CASSPSPSGGSYEQYF
abundance: -; v_gene: TRBV27; j_gene: TRBJ2-3; d_gene: -; CDR3nt: TGTGCCAGCAGTTTATCCAGATTCACAGATACGCAGTATTTT; CDR3aa: CASSLSRFTDTQYF
abundance: -; v_gene: TRBV6-6; j_gene: TRBJ2-1; d_gene: -; CDR3nt: TGTGCCAGCAGAATCGGACAGAGCTCCTACAATGAGCAGTTCTTC; CDR3aa: CASRIGQSSYNEQFF
abundance: -; v_gene: TRBV5-1; j_gene: TRBJ2-1; d_gene: TRBD1; CDR3nt: TGCGCCAGCAGCTTGGAAGGGACAGGGCCGGGAAGGGGGTACAATGAGCAGTTCTTC; CDR3aa: CASSLEGTGPGRGYNEQFF
abundance: few; v_gene: TRBV9; j_gene: TRBJ2-1; d_gene: -; CDR3nt: TGTGCCAGCAGCGTAGATTACAGCAGCTCCTACAATGAGCAGTTCTTC; CDR3aa: CASSVDYSSSYNEQFF
abundance: -; v_gene: TRBV5-5; j_gene: TRBJ1-1; d_gene: -; CDR3nt: TGTGCCAGCAGCCCGACTTGGGCCGATGAAGCTTTCTTT; CDR3aa: CASSPTWADEAFF
abundance: many; v_gene: TRBV7-8; j_gene: TRBJ2-2; d_gene: -; CDR3nt: TGTGCCAGCAGCTTAGAAAAGATCGGAAGGGGGAACCGGGAGCTGTTTTTT; CDR3aa: CASSLEKIGRGNRELFF
abundance: -; v_gene: TRBV18; j_gene: TRBJ2-5; d_gene: TRBD1; CDR3nt: TGTGCCAGCTCACCGAAAGACAGGGTCGGAATGGGAGAGACCCAGTACTTC; CDR3aa: CASSPKDRVGMGETQYF
abundance: -; v_gene: TRBV27; j_gene: TRBJ2-3; d_gene: -; CDR3nt: TGTGCCAGCAGTCTTTACGGGGTCGGCACAGATACGCAGTATTTT; CDR3aa: CASSLYGVGTDTQYF
abundance: -; v_gene: TRBV5-4; j_gene: TRBJ1-2; d_gene: -; CDR3nt: TGTGCCAGCACCCCGCGGGACGCCTTATACTATGGCTACACCTTC; CDR3aa: CASTPRDALYYGYTF
abundance: -; v_gene: TRBV19; j_gene: TRBJ2-7; d_gene: TRBD2; CDR3nt: TGTGCCAGTACGCGGACTAGCGGGGGCATGGGGGAGCAGTACTTC; CDR3aa: CASTRTSGGMGEQYF
abundance: few; v_gene: TRBV6-5; j_gene: TRBJ1-5; d_gene: -; CDR3nt: TGTGCCAGCAGTTCCCCGGGAGGACAGCCCCAGCATTTT; CDR3aa: CASSSPGGQPQHF
abundance: many; v_gene: TRBV7-6; j_gene: TRBJ2-6; d_gene: TRBD2; CDR3nt: TGTGCCAGCAGCCTCGGGGGGGTTCGGGTCAACGTCCTGACTTTC; CDR3aa: CASSLGGVRVNVLTF
abundance: -; v_gene: TRBV5-1; j_gene: TRBJ2-1; d_gene: TRBD2; CDR3nt: TGCGCCAGCAGCCCCTATGCAAGCGGGGGCTACAATGAGCAGTTCTTC; CDR3aa: CASSPYASGGYNEQFF
abundance: few; v_gene: TRBV7-9; j_gene: TRBJ2-7; d_gene: TRBD2; CDR3nt: TGTGCCAGCAGCTCGACTAGCGGGGACACCTACGAGCAGTACTTC; CDR3aa: CASSSTSGDTYEQYF
abundance: few; v_gene: TRBV12-3/TRBV12-4; j_gene: TRBJ1-5; d_gene: TRBD1; CDR3nt: TGTGCCAGCAGTGGGACAGGGAGGCGCAATCAGCCCCAGCATTTT; CDR3aa: CASSGTGRRNQPQHF
abundance: few; v_gene: TRBV6-1; j_gene: TRBJ2-5; d_gene: -; CDR3nt: TGTGCCAGCAGTTTCTCCGTTGGGAGGGAGACCCAGTACTTC; CDR3aa: CASSFSVGRETQYF
abundance: -; v_gene: TRBV10-3; j_gene: TRBJ1-2; d_gene: -; CDR3nt: TGTGCCATCAAGTCCTTTTTGTGGGGGAGTTCTAACTATGGCTACACCTTC; CDR3aa: CAIKSFLWGSSNYGYTF
abundance: -; v_gene: TRBV2; j_gene: TRBJ2-7; d_gene: -; CDR3nt: TGTGCCAGCAGTGAAAGATGGGGACATAGCTCCTACGAGCAGTACTTC; CDR3aa: CASSERWGHSSYEQYF
abundance: -; v_gene: TRBV12-3/TRBV12-4; j_gene: TRBJ2-7; d_gene: TRBD2; CDR3nt: TGTGCCAGCAGCGAACTAGCGGGGGTCTACGAGCAGTACTTC; CDR3aa: CASSELAGVYEQYF
abundance: -; v_gene: TRBV7-6; j_gene: TRBJ1-2; d_gene: -; CDR3nt: TGTGCCGGCAGCTTAGGGCGCCAGGTGATGGACTATGGCTACACCTTC; CDR3aa: CAGSLGRQVMDYGYTF
abundance: few; v_gene: TRBV18; j_gene: TRBJ2-3; d_gene: -; CDR3nt: TGTGCCAGCTCACCCTGGGCAGATACGCAGTATTTT; CDR3aa: CASSPWADTQYF
abundance: few; v_gene: TRBV9; j_gene: TRBJ1-2; d_gene: -; CDR3nt: TGTGCCAGCAGCGCGGGGACATCGATCCGCCCTAACTATGGCTACACCTTC; CDR3aa: CASSAGTSIRPNYGYTF
abundance: -; v_gene: TRBV15; j_gene: TRBJ1-2; d_gene: -; CDR3nt: TGTGCCACCAGCCCGGCAGGGCAGAACGGCTATGGCTACACCTTC; CDR3aa: CATSPAGQNGYGYTF
abundance: -; v_gene: TRBV14; j_gene: TRBJ1-4; d_gene: TRBD1; CDR3nt: TGTGCCAGCAGCCCAGGAACCAGGGGGGAAAAACTGTTTTTT; CDR3aa: CASSPGTRGEKLFF
abundance: -; v_gene: TRBV7-8; j_gene: TRBJ2-7; d_gene: -; CDR3nt: TGTGCCAGCAGCTTAGAGGCGGATTTCTACGAGCAGTACTTC; CDR3aa: CASSLEADFYEQYF
abundance: -; v_gene: TRBV19; j_gene: TRBJ1-5; d_gene: -; CDR3nt: TGTGCCAGTAAGGGGCAGGGCAGCAATCAGCCCCAGCATTTT; CDR3aa: CASKGQGSNQPQHF
abundance: -; v_gene: TRBV6-6; j_gene: TRBJ2-2; d_gene: -; CDR3nt: TGTGCCAGCAGTTGGGTGGACACCGGGGAGCTGTTTTTT; CDR3aa: CASSWVDTGELFF
abundance: -; v_gene: TRBV6-5; j_gene: TRBJ1-2; d_gene: -; CDR3nt: TGTGCCAGCAGTTACTCGCTGGCAGGCTCGAGCTACACCTTC; CDR3aa: CASSYSLAGSSYTF
abundance: few; v_gene: TRBV12-3/TRBV12-4; j_gene: TRBJ1-3; d_gene: TRBD1; CDR3nt: TGTGCCAGCAGTTTAGGATTCGGAGACAGGGATTTGGCTGGAAACACCATATATTTT; CDR3aa: CASSLGFGDRDLAGNTIYF